Ten or more counts support the clone carrying this TCR beta chain. The source of the sample is a study of T cells in Graves' hyperthyroidism and ophthalmopathy. Study-level information: Blood was drawn when the patient was first diagnosed and still untreated.

Authors of the study amplified TCR beta CDR3 regions from RNA transcripts. The TCR CDR3 first-round RT-PCR relied on the HTBI primer set. Using its own MiXCR run on the multiplex PCR reads, TCRdb lists one record per CDR3 protein. The sample has 360,000 or so distinct CDR3 sequences; about 19% are singletons. V lost 0 bases and J 3 bases, leaving 9 bases between the germline ends. From germline, CDR1 is DFQATT and CDR2 SNEGSKA (reference sequence). The CDR3 totals 13 residues. The source is a woman aged 18-29 years with Graves' hyperthyroidism. Sample: blood. The rearrangement uses TRBV20-1 and TRBJ2-7; no firm D call. The CDR3 DNA sequence: TGCAGTGCTAGAGAGGTAGGGCGCTACGAGCAGTACTTC. Translation: CSAREVGRYEQYF.